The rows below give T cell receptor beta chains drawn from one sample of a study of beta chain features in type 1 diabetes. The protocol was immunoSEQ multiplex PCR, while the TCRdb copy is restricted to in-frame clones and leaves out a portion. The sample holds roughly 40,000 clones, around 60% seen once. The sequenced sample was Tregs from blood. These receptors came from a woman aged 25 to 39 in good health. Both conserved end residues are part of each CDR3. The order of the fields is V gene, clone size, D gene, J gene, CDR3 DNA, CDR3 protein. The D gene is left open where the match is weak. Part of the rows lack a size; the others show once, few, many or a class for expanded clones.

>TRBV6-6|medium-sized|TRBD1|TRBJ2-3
TGTGCCAGCAGTTACTCGGACAGGGCCCCAGATACGCAGTATTTT
CASSYSDRAPDTQYF
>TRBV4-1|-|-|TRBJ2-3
TGCGCCAGCAGCCAAGATCAAGTGGGGGGACTTGCAGATACGCAGTATTTT
CASSQDQVGGLADTQYF
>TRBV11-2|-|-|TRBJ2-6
TGTGCCAGCCGACTCGAGGGTTCCGGGGCCAACGTCCTGACTTTC
CASRLEGSGANVLTF
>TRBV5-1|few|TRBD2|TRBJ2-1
TGCGCCAGCAGCTTGGGGACTAGCGGGGATCTCTACAATGAGCAGTTCTTC
CASSLGTSGDLYNEQFF
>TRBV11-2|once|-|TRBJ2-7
TGTGCCAGCAGCTGGGCAGGAGGCAGTTACGAGCAGTACTTC
CASSWAGGSYEQYF
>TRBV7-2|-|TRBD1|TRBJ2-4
TGTGCCAGCAGCGAAGGACAGGGCTCGTGGAACATTCAGTACTTC
CASSEGQGSWNIQYF
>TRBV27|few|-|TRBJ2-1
TGTGCCAGCAGTCGGGGGTATTTCGGCTACAATGAGCAGTTCTTC
CASSRGYFGYNEQFF
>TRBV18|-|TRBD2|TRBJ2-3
TGTGCCAGCTCACCACCGGGCCTAGCGGGGTACAGCACAGATACGCAGTATTTT
CASSPPGLAGYSTDTQYF
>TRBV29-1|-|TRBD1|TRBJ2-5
TGCAGCGTTGGGGGACAGGGTCAAGAGACCCAGTACTTC
CSVGGQGQETQYF
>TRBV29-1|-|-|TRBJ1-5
TGCAGCGTGGAAATCGGGATCGATCAGCCCCAGCATTTT
CSVEIGIDQPQHF
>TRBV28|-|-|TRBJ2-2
TGTGCCAGCAGTTTACCCGTTTCCACCGGGGAGCTGTTTTTT
CASSLPVSTGELFF
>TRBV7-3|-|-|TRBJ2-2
TGTGCCAGCAGCTTACCGTCAACGCGCGGGGAGCTGTTTTTT
CASSLPSTRGELFF
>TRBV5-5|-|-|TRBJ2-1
TGTGCCAGCAGCTCCTCGACAGTCTACAATGAGCAGTTCTTC
CASSSSTVYNEQFF
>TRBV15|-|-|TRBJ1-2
TGTGCCACCAGCCCCGTGGGCAGATTATACTATGGCTACACCTTC
CATSPVGRLYYGYTF
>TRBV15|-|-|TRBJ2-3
TGTGCCACCAGCAGGTTCCGGCGGGCGACAGATACGCAGTATTTT
CATSRFRRATDTQYF
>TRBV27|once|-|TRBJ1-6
TGTGCCAGCAGTTTTCTGGGGGGGAATTCACCCCTCCACTTT
CASSFLGGNSPLHF
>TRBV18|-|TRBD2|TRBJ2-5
TGTGCCAGCTCACCCGGGACTACGGAGACCCAGTACTTC
CASSPGTTETQYF
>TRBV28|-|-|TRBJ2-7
TGTGCCAGCAGTTTATATGGGAGTACCTTCTCTCGGTACGAGCAGTACTTC
CASSLYGSTFSRYEQYF
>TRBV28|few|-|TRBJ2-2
TGTGCCAGCAGTCTCCCGCATAGTATCGGGGAGCTGTTTTTT
CASSLPHSIGELFF
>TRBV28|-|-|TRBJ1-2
-
CASSFRSPFGEGYTF
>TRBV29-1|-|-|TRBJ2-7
TGCAGCGTTTCCCGTGGGGGGTTGAGGGGGCACCACGAGCAGTACTTC
CSVSRGGLRGHHEQYF
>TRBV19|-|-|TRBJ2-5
TGTGCCAGTAGTATGTTTGTTAGAGGATTAATACAAGAGACCCAGTACTTC
CASSMFVRGLIQETQYF
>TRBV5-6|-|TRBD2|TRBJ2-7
TGTGCCAGCAATATAGCGGGAGAATGGACCTACGAGCAGTACTTC
CASNIAGEWTYEQYF
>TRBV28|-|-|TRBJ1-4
TGTGCCAGCAGTCCTCCACTCGCGACCGGGACTAATGAAAAACTGTTTTTT
CASSPPLATGTNEKLFF
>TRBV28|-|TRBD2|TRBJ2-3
TGTGCCAGCAGCCCGGGACTAGCGGGATTAGATACGCAGTATTTT
CASSPGLAGLDTQYF
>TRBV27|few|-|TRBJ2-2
TGTGCCAGCAGTTTAGGCGGGAATCGGGTCGGGGAGCTGTTTTTT
CASSLGGNRVGELFF
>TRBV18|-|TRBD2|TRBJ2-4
TGTGCCAGCTCACCAGGGTACAGACGGGAGGGAGCCAAAAACATTCAGTACTTC
CASSPGYRREGAKNIQYF
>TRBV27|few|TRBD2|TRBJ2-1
TGTGCCAGCAGTTTATCGATGCGGGAGGGGCTCTACAATGAGCAGTTCTTC
CASSLSMREGLYNEQFF
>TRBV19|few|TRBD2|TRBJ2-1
TGTGCCAGTAAGGACGGAGGCTGGCTGGCGGGAGTAAACAATGAGCAGTTCTTC
CASKDGGWLAGVNNEQFF
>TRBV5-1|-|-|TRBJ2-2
TGCGCCAGCAGCTTGGCCCAGGGGAACACCGGGGAGCTGTTTTTT
CASSLAQGNTGELFF
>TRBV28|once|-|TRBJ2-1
TGTGCCAGCAGTTTCCCCCGACTCCGAGGTGTTGAGCAGTTCTTC
CASSFPRLRGVEQFF
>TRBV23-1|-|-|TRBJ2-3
TGCGCCAGCAGTCAATTACCTATCAACACAGATACGCAGTATTTT
CASSQLPINTDTQYF
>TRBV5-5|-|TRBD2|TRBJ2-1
TGTGCCAGCAGCTTCTTTCTAGCGGGAGACTCCTACAATGAGCAGTTCTTC
CASSFFLAGDSYNEQFF
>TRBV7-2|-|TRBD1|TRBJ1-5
TGTGCCAGCAGCTTAGGGGAGACAGGGGACGGTCAGCCCCAGCATTTT
CASSLGETGDGQPQHF
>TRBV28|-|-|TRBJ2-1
TGTGCCGGCAGCCCACATTCCCTGGCGCAGTTCTTC
CAGSPHSLAQFF
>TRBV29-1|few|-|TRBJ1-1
TGCAGCTCGGGGGGGTTGACTAGTTTGGACACTGAAGCTTTCTTT
CSSGGLTSLDTEAFF
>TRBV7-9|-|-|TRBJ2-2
TGTGCCAGCAGCCCCCGGGGTACGAACACCGGGGAGCTGTTTTTT
CASSPRGTNTGELFF
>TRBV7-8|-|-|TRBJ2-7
TGTGCCAGCAGCCTTAGAGGGTCTCGTAATGAGCAGTACTTC
CASSLRGSRNEQYF
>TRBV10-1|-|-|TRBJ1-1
TGCGCCAGCAGTGACCCGGACACGAACACTGAAGCTTTCTTT
CASSDPDTNTEAFF
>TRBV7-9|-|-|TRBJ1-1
TGTGCCAGCAGCTTAACGGGGTACTCAGCTTTCTTT
CASSLTGYSAFF
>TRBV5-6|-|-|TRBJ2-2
TGTGCCAGCAGCTTATACGGGGAGCTGTTTTTT
CASSLYGELFF